A selection of T cell receptor beta chains follows, all from one sample in a study of CD8 T cells in ankylosing spondylitis. TCRdb redid the calling of the 5' RACE reads with MiXCR, one entry per CDR3 protein. The table has fewer than 80,000 distinct CDR3 sequences, 5.3% seen once. Material: blood, either unsorted or a sorted T cell fraction (not recorded which). These receptors all come from a male donor with ankylosing spondylitis or in good health (not recorded which). CDR3s include the opening cysteine and the closing phenylalanine or tryptophan. Each record gives: clone size, J gene, D gene, V gene, CDR3 DNA, CDR3 protein. The D gene is left open where the match is weak. Size is stated for part of the rows, as once, few or many counts, or as a class when the clone is expanded.

>few|TRBJ2-3|TRBD1|TRBV18
TGTGCCAGCTCACCACCTAGGGGGCCTGGGACAGATACGCAGTATTTT
CASSPPRGPGTDTQYF
>few|TRBJ2-5|NA|TRBV18
TGTGCCAGCTCACCACTCAGGGACCAAGAGACCCAGTACTTC
CASSPLRDQETQYF
>many|TRBJ2-2|NA|TRBV20-1
TGCAGTGCTAGGGAGGACGGCGACACCGGGGAGCTGTTTTTT
CSAREDGDTGELFF
>many|TRBJ2-7|TRBD1|TRBV27
TGTGCCAGCAGTGCCGGGACAGATATCTACGAGCAGTACTTC
CASSAGTDIYEQYF
>many|TRBJ2-1|TRBD1|TRBV20-1
TGCAGTGCTCCCTACGCGGGACAGGGCAATGAGCAGTTCTTC
CSAPYAGQGNEQFF
>many|TRBJ1-5|NA|TRBV5-6
TGTGCCAGCAGCTTGGGAGGGCTCAATCAGCCCCAGCATTTT
CASSLGGLNQPQHF
>many|TRBJ1-1|NA|TRBV12-3/TRBV12-4
TGTGCCAGCAGTCCTCAGTTGAGTATGACTGAAGCTTTCTTT
CASSPQLSMTEAFF
>many|TRBJ1-4|NA|TRBV20-1
TGCAGTGCTAGAGAGCAGCCAAATGAAAAACTGTTTTTT
CSAREQPNEKLFF
>many|TRBJ1-5|TRBD1|TRBV28
TGTGCCAGCAGGCCGACAGGGGGGGATCAGCCCCAGCATTTT
CASRPTGGDQPQHF
>many|TRBJ2-1|NA|TRBV10-3
TGTGCCATCAGCCGGGACAACAAAAATGAGCAGTTCTTC
CAISRDNKNEQFF
>many|TRBJ1-1|NA|TRBV12-3/TRBV12-4
TGTGCCAGCAGTTTAGCTATCCGGGGGGAGGACACTGAAGCTTTCTTT
CASSLAIRGEDTEAFF
>many|TRBJ1-1|NA|TRBV5-1
TGCGCCAGCAGCTCAAGGACTCTGAACACTGAAGCTTTCTTT
CASSSRTLNTEAFF
>many|TRBJ2-5|NA|TRBV5-1
TGCGCCAGCAGAGCTAGACGGGGGTACGAGACCCAGTACTTC
CASRARRGYETQYF
>many|TRBJ2-1|NA|TRBV28
TGTGCCACCCAAAGGGACGGCTACAATGAGCAGTTCTTC
CATQRDGYNEQFF
>many|TRBJ1-2|TRBD1|TRBV4-1
TGCGCCAGCAGCCCAGGGACAGAGGACTATGGCTACACCTTC
CASSPGTEDYGYTF
>many|TRBJ2-2|NA|TRBV9
TGTGCCAGCAGCCCCCAAGGGGGCGGGGAGCTGTTTTTT
CASSPQGGGELFF
>many|TRBJ2-7|TRBD1|TRBV24-1
TGTGCCACCAGTGATCACGGACAGGGGAGAGCCTACGAGCAGTACTTC
CATSDHGQGRAYEQYF
>many|TRBJ2-7|TRBD1|TRBV5-1
TGCGCCAGCAGCTTGTATGGGACAGGGGAATACGAGCAGTACTTC
CASSLYGTGEYEQYF
>many|TRBJ2-2|TRBD2|TRBV4-1
TGCGCCAGCAGCCAAAGCGGGGGGGCGGCCACCGGGGAGCTGTTTTTT
CASSQSGGAATGELFF
>many|TRBJ1-5|NA|TRBV5-1
TGCGCCAGCAGCTATAACAACAACAGGGTTTCTTGGCCCCAGCATTTT
CASSYNNNRVSWPQHF
>NA|TRBJ1-1|TRBD1|TRBV23-1
TGCGCCAGCAGTCGACGGACAGGCGACAATCTGGGAACTGAAGCTTTCTTT
CASSRRTGDNLGTEAFF
>many|TRBJ1-1|NA|TRBV3-1
TGTGCCAGCAGCCAACCGGGTATGAACACTGAAGCTTTCTTT
CASSQPGMNTEAFF